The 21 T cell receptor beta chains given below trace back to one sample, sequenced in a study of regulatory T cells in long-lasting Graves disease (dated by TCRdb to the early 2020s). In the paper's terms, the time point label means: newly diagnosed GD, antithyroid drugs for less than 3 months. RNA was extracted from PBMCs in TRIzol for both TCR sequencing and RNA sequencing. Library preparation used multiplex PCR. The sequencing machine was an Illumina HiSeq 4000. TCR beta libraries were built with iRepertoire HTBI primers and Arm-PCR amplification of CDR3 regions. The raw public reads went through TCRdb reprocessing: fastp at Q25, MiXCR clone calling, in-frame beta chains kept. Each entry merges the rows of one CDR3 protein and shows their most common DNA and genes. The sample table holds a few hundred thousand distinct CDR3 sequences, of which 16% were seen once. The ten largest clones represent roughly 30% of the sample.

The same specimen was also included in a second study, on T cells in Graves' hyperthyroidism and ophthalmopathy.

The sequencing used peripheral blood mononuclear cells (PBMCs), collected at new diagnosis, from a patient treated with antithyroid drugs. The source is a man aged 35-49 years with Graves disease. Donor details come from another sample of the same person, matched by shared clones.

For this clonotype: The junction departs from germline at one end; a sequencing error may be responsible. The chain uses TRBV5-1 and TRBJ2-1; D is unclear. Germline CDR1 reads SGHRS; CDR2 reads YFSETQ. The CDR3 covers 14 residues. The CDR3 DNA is TGCGCCGGCAGCTTGGTTCCCAGAGACAATGAGCAGTTCTTC. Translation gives CAGSLVPRDNEQFF.

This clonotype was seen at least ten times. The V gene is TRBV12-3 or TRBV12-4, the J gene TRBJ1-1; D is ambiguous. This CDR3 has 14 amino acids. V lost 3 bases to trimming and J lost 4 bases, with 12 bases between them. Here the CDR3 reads CASSFKSLSTEAFF. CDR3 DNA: TGTGCCAGCAGTTTTAAATCTTTGAGCACTGAAGCTTTCTTT.

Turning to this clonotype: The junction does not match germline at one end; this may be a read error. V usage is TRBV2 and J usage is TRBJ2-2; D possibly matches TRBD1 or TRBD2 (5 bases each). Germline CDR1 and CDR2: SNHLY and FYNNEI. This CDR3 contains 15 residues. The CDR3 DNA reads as TGTGCCAGCAGTGACGGCAGGGTATCCCCCGGGGAGCTGTTTTTC. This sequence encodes CASSDGRVSPGELFF.

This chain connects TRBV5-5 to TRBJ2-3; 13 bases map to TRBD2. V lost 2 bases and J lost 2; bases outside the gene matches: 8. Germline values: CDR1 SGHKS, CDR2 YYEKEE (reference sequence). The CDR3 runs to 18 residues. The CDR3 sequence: CASSLQPGLAGNTDTQYF. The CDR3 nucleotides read TGTGCCAGCAGCTTACAACCGGGACTAGCGGGGAACACAGATACGCAGTATTTT.

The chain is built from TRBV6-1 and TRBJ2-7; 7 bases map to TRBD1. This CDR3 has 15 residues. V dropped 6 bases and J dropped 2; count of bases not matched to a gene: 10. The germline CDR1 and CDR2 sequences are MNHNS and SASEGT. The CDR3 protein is CASSDRGQATYEQYF. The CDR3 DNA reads TGTGCCAGCAGCGATAGGGGGCAGGCGACCTACGAGCAGTACTTC.

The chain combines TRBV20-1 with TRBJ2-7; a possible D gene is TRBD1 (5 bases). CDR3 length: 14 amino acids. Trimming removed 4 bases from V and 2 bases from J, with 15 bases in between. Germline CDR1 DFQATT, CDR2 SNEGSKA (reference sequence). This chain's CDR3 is CSATLPTAPYEQYF. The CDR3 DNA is TGCAGTGCTACCCTCCCGACAGCACCCTACGAGCAGTACTTC.

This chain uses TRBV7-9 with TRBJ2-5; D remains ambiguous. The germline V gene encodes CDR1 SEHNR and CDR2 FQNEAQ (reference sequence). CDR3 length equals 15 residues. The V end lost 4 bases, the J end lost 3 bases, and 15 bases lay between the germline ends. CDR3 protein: CASSSGQMVEETQYF. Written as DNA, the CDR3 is TGTGCCAGCAGCTCCGGCCAAATGGTAGAAGAGACCCAGTACTTC.

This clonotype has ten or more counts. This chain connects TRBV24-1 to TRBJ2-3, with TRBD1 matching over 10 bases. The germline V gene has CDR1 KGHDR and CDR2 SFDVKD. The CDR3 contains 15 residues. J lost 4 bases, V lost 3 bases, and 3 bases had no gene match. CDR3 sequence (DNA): TGTGCCACCAGTGATGACAGGGGGCCCGCAGATACGCAGTATTTT. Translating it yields CATSDDRGPADTQYF.

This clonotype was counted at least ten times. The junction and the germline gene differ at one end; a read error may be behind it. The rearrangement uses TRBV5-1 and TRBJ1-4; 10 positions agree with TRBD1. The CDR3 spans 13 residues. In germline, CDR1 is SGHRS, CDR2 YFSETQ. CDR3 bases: TGTGCCAGCAGCGGACAGGGGGGTGAAAAACTGTTTTTT. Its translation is CASSGQGGEKLFF.

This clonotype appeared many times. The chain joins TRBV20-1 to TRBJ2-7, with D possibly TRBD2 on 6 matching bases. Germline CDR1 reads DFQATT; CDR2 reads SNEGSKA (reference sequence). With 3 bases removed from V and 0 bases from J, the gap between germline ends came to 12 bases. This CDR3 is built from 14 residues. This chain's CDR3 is CSARAQTSSYEQYF. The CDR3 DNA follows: TGCAGTGCTAGGGCGCAGACTAGCTCCTACGAGCAGTACTTC.

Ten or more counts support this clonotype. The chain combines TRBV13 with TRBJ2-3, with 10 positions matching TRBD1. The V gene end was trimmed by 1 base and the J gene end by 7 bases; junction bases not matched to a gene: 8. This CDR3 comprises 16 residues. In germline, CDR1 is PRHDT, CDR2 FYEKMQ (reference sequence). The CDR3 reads CASSLVGQGRGNTQYF. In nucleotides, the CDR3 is TGTGCCAGCAGCTTAGTGGGACAGGGGAGAGGAAATACGCAGTATTTT.

The CDR3 spells CASRAGGHYEQYF. The CDR3 region has the DNA TGTGCCAGCAGGGCGGGGGGCCACTACGAGCAGTACTTC. The genes are TRBV28 and TRBJ2-7; 8 nucleotides align to TRBD2. The ends lost 6 bases at V and 3 bases at J; junction bases unmatched: 4. Germline CDR1 and CDR2: MDHEN and SYDVKM. The CDR3 covers 13 residues.

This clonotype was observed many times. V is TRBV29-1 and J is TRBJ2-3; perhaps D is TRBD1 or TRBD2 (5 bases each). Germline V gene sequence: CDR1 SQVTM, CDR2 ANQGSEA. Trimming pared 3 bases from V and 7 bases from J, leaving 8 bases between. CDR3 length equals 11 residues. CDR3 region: CSVEGVNTQYF. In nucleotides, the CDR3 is TGCAGCGTTGAGGGGGTAAATACGCAGTATTTT.

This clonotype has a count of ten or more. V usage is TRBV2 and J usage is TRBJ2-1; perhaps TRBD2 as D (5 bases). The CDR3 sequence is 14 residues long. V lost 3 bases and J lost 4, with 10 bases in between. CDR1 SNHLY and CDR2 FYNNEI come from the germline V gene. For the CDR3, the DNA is TGTGCCAGCAGTGATAGGACTGGATACAATGAGCAGTTCTTC. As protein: CASSDRTGYNEQFF.

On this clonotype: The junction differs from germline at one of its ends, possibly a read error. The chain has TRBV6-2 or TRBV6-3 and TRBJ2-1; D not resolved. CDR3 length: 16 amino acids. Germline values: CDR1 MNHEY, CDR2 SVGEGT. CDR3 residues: CASSYSWSEYGNEQLF. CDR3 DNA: TGTGCCAGCAGTTATTCCTGGTCAGAGTATGGCAATGAGCAGCTCTTC.

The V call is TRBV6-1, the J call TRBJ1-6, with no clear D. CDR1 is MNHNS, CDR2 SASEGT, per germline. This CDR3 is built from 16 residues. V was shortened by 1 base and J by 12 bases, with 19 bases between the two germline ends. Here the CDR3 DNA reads TGTGCCAGCAGTGAAGATCGGCGGCGTACGGTTCGACCCCTCCACTTT. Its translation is CASSEDRRRTVRPLHF.

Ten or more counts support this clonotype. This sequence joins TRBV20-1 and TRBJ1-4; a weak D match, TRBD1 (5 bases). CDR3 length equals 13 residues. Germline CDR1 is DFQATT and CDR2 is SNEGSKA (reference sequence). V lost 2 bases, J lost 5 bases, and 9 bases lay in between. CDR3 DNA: TGCAGTGCTAGAATCGGGGGGAATGAAAAACTGTTTTTT. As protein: CSARIGGNEKLFF.

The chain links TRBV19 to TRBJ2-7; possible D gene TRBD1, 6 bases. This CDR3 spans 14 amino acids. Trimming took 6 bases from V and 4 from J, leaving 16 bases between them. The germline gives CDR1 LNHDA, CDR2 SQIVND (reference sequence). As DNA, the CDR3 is TGTGCCAGTAGACTCGACAGGATAGGATACGAGCAGTACTTC. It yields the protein CASRLDRIGYEQYF.

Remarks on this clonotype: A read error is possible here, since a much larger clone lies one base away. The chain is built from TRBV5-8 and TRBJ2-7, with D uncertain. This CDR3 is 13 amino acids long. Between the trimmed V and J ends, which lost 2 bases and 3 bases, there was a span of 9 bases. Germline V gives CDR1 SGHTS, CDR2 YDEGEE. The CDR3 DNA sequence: TGTGCCAGCAGCTTAGGCAGCTTCTACGAGCAGTACTTC. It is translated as CASSLGSFYEQYF.

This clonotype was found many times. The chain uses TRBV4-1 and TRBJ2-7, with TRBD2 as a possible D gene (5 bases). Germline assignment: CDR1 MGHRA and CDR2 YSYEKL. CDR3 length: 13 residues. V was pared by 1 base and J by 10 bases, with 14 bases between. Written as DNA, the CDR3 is TGCGCCAGCAGCCAAGGAGAGGGTTGGGCCCAGTACTTC. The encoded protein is CASSQGEGWAQYF.

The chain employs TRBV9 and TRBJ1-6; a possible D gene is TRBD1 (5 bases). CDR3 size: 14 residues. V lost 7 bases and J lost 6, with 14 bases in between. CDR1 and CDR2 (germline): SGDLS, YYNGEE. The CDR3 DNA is TGTGCCAGCGGTTACGGGGGAGCTAATTCACCCCTCCACTTT. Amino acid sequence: CASGYGGANSPLHF.